A selection of T cell receptor beta chains follows, all from one sample in a study of cytomegalovirus exposure and HLA in healthy donors. Method: immunoSEQ multiplex PCR; TCRdb's copy keeps in-frame clones and lacks some. The top ten clones hold approximately 5.1% of a sample with under 150,000 clones, approximately 80% of them seen once. The source material was PBMCs. The origin of the receptors is a male donor in good health and CMV-seronegative. Both conserved end residues are part of each CDR3. D genes are given only for firm matches. Clone sizes are given selectively: once, few, many, or a class where the clone is expanded.

J: TRBJ1-5
D: TRBD1
size: .
V: TRBV6-1
CDR3: CASRTGSQPQHF
DNA: TGTGCCAGCAGGACAGGGAGTCAGCCCCAGCATTTT

J: TRBJ1-5
D: TRBD1
size: .
V: TRBV12-5
CDR3: CASVNGTEHKQPQHF
DNA: TGTGCTAGTGTTAACGGGACAGAGCATAAACAGCCCCAGCATTTT

J: TRBJ2-5
D: TRBD1
size: .
V: TRBV7-3
CDR3: CASSQRQGTGTWQETQYF
DNA: TGTGCCAGCAGCCAACGACAGGGGACTGGGACCTGGCAAGAGACCCAGTACTTC

J: TRBJ1-5
D: .
size: .
V: TRBV18
CDR3: CASSPGGWNQPQHF
DNA: TGTGCCAGCTCACCAGGGGGCTGGAATCAGCCCCAGCATTTT

J: TRBJ1-5
D: TRBD1
size: .
V: TRBV10-3
CDR3: CAISRTGQDNQPQHF
DNA: TGTGCCATCAGCCGAACTGGACAGGACAATCAGCCCCAGCATTTT

J: TRBJ1-2
D: .
size: .
V: TRBV6-5
CDR3: CATSRGTAYGYTF
DNA: TGTGCCACCTCCAGGGGAACAGCCTATGGCTACACCTTC

J: TRBJ2-3
D: TRBD1
size: .
V: TRBV5-4
CDR3: CASTLPGQEYTDTQYF
DNA: TGTGCCAGCACACTTCCGGGACAGGAGTACACAGATACGCAGTATTTT

J: TRBJ1-5
D: .
size: .
V: TRBV7-9
CDR3: CASSLQGAGTPQHF
DNA: TGTGCCAGCAGCCTCCAGGGCGCCGGTACGCCCCAGCATTTT

J: TRBJ2-3
D: TRBD2
size: .
V: TRBV18
CDR3: CASRSGSGSTDTQYF
DNA: TGTGCCAGTCGATCTGGTAGCGGGAGTACAGATACGCAGTATTTT

J: TRBJ1-6
D: .
size: few
V: TRBV6-5
CDR3: CASSLRQTYNSPLHF
DNA: TGTGCCAGCAGTTTGAGGCAGACCTATAATTCACCCCTCCACTTT

J: TRBJ1-3
D: .
size: .
V: TRBV5-6
CDR3: CASSLERNSGNTIYF
DNA: TGTGCCAGCAGCTTGGAGCGGAACTCTGGAAACACCATATATTTT

J: TRBJ1-6
D: .
size: .
V: TRBV9
CDR3: CASSSADGLQASPLHF
DNA: TGTGCCAGCAGCTCTGCGGACGGACTCCAGGCCTCACCCCTCCACTTT

J: TRBJ2-3
D: TRBD2
size: .
V: TRBV11-2
CDR3: CASSLGPAGGLDTQYF
DNA: TGTGCCAGCAGCTTAGGTCCAGCGGGGGGGCTGGATACGCAGTATTTT

J: TRBJ1-3
D: .
size: .
V: TRBV7-6
CDR3: CASMNRDTGNTIYF
DNA: TGTGCCAGCATGAACAGGGACACCGGAAACACCATATATTTT

J: TRBJ1-6
D: .
size: once
V: TRBV4-3
CDR3: CASSQDRGRQNLSPPHF
DNA: TGCGCCAGCAGCCAAGATAGGGGGAGACAAAACTTGTCACCCCCCCACTTT

J: TRBJ2-2
D: TRBD1
size: .
V: TRBV2
CDR3: CASSTQSGTVNTGELFF
DNA: TGTGCCAGCAGCACCCAAAGTGGGACAGTAAACACCGGGGAGCTGTTTTTT

J: TRBJ2-1
D: .
size: once
V: TRBV2
CDR3: CASSDSSNYNEQFF
DNA: TGTGCCAGCAGTGATTCTAGCAACTACAATGAGCAGTTCTTC

J: TRBJ1-2
D: .
size: .
V: TRBV9
CDR3: CASSVEGTRGYTF
DNA: TGTGCCAGCAGCGTAGAAGGGACTCGGGGCTACACCTTC

J: TRBJ1-5
D: TRBD1
size: .
V: TRBV28
CDR3: CASSSPGQYQPQHF
DNA: TGTGCCAGCAGTTCTCCGGGACAGTATCAGCCCCAGCATTTT

J: TRBJ2-4
D: TRBD1
size: .
V: TRBV7-2
CDR3: CASSFGPGQGRNIQYF
DNA: TGTGCCAGCAGCTTCGGGCCTGGACAGGGAAGAAACATTCAGTACTTC

J: TRBJ2-1
D: .
size: once
V: TRBV27
CDR3: CASTQRNRVNNEQFF
DNA: TGTGCCAGCACCCAACGGAACAGGGTTAACAATGAGCAGTTCTTC

J: TRBJ2-2
D: .
size: .
V: TRBV18
CDR3: CASSPQGKSTGELFF
DNA: TGTGCCAGCTCACCACAGGGGAAGTCTACCGGGGAGCTGTTTTTT

J: TRBJ2-5
D: .
size: once
V: TRBV5-1
CDR3: CASSLGGEDKQYF
DNA: TGCGCCAGCAGCTTGGGCGGAGAGGACAAGCAGTACTTC

J: TRBJ1-1
D: .
size: once
V: TRBV19
CDR3: CASQTLEGDTEAFF
DNA: TGTGCCAGCCAGACCCTAGAAGGGGACACTGAAGCTTTCTTT

J: TRBJ1-3
D: TRBD1
size: .
V: TRBV6-5
CDR3: CASSYAGTGPGNTIYF
DNA: TGTGCCAGCAGTTACGCCGGGACAGGGCCTGGAAACACCATATATTTT

J: TRBJ2-5
D: .
size: .
V: TRBV5-4
CDR3: CASSLGTTLETQYF
DNA: TGTGCCAGCAGCTTGGGGACTACCTTAGAGACCCAGTACTTC

J: TRBJ1-2
D: TRBD1
size: .
V: TRBV7-2
CDR3: CASSLGTGAYGYTF
DNA: TGTGCCAGCAGCTTGGGTACAGGGGCCTATGGCTACACCTTC

J: TRBJ2-1
D: TRBD2
size: .
V: TRBV5-1
CDR3: CASSLDPAGGSEQFF
DNA: TGCGCCAGCAGCTTGGACCCAGCGGGGGGGAGTGAGCAGTTCTTC

J: TRBJ1-3
D: TRBD1
size: .
V: TRBV4-3
CDR3: CVSSQDRDSHTIYF
DNA: TGCGTCAGCAGCCAAGATCGGGACAGCCACACCATATATTTT

J: TRBJ2-3
D: TRBD1
size: .
V: TRBV2
CDR3: CASSRTGAGDTQYF
DNA: TGTGCCAGCAGTCGGACAGGGGCGGGCGATACGCAGTATTTT

J: TRBJ1-2
D: .
size: .
V: TRBV10-3
CDR3: CAISERELYGYTF
DNA: TGTGCCATCAGTGAGCGGGAGTTATACGGCTACACCTTC

J: TRBJ1-1
D: .
size: .
V: TRBV6-1
CDR3: CASSGVGGLKTFF
DNA: TGTGCCAGCAGTGGGGTGGGGGGATTGAAAACTTTCTTT

J: TRBJ1-1
D: .
size: .
V: TRBV5-4
CDR3: CASSLQGGSSEAFF
DNA: TGTGCCAGCAGCCTACAGGGAGGGTCATCTGAAGCTTTCTTT

J: TRBJ1-1
D: .
size: .
V: TRBV30
CDR3: CAWSTAAWNTEAFF
DNA: TGTGCCTGGAGTACGGCAGCGTGGAACACTGAAGCTTTCTTT

J: TRBJ2-7
D: .
size: .
V: TRBV7-9
CDR3: CASRGAYF
DNA: TGTGCCAGCAGGGGAGCGTACTTC

J: TRBJ1-2
D: .
size: .
V: TRBV19
CDR3: CASRKVGGYGYTF
DNA: TGTGCCAGTCGAAAAGTGGGGGGGTATGGCTACACCTTC

J: TRBJ2-4
D: TRBD2
size: .
V: TRBV7-2
CDR3: CASSLGGGENIQYF
DNA: TGTGCCAGCAGCTTAGGCGGGGGAGAAAACATTCAGTACTTC

J: TRBJ1-4
D: .
size: .
V: TRBV7-8
CDR3: CASSPGGGRSHSEKLFF
DNA: TGTGCCAGCAGCCCGGGGGGGGGCCGGAGTCATAGTGAAAAACTGTTTTTT

J: TRBJ1-3
D: .
size: .
V: TRBV9
CDR3: CASSLGGQENTIYF
DNA: TGTGCCAGCAGCCTGGGGGGGCAGGAAAACACCATATATTTT

J: TRBJ2-3
D: .
size: .
V: TRBV10-2
CDR3: CASSESADTQYF
DNA: TGCGCCAGCAGTGAGTCCGCAGATACGCAGTATTTT

J: TRBJ2-7
D: .
size: .
V: TRBV7-3
CDR3: CASSQMAGNFYEQYF
DNA: TGTGCCAGCAGCCAGATGGCGGGGAATTTCTACGAGCAGTACTTC

J: TRBJ2-7
D: .
size: .
V: TRBV19
CDR3: CASMAENYEQYF
DNA: TGTGCCAGTATGGCCGAAAACTACGAGCAGTACTTC

J: TRBJ1-5
D: TRBD1
size: .
V: TRBV28
CDR3: CASSLARYRGSFIQPQHF
DNA: TGTGCCAGCAGTTTAGCAAGGTACAGGGGAAGTTTCATTCAGCCCCAGCATTTT

J: TRBJ2-7
D: .
size: .
V: TRBV5-1
CDR3: CASKEGSSYEQYF
DNA: TGCGCCAGCAAGGAGGGAAGCTCCTACGAGCAGTACTTC

J: TRBJ1-2
D: .
size: .
V: TRBV11-2
CDR3: CASSLQGNYGYTF
DNA: TGTGCCAGCAGCTTACAGGGAAACTATGGCTACACCTTC

J: TRBJ1-4
D: .
size: .
V: TRBV13
CDR3: CASSRAEKLFF
DNA: TGTGCCAGCAGCCGAGCCGAAAAACTGTTTTTT

J: TRBJ1-1
D: .
size: .
V: TRBV2
CDR3: CASTVTGNTEAFF
DNA: TGTGCCAGCACGGTTACGGGGAACACTGAAGCTTTCTTT

J: TRBJ2-5
D: .
size: .
V: TRBV5-1
CDR3: CASSRQGIDLETQYF
DNA: TGCGCCAGCAGCCGTCAGGGGATTGATTTAGAGACCCAGTACTTC